This passage covers 5 T cell receptor beta chains from one sample sequenced in a study of molecular identifiers for immune sequencing clone quantification. TCRdb reprocessed the PCR reads with MiXCR, giving one entry per CDR3 protein. The sample shows about 630,000 distinct CDR3 sequences, about 25% of them seen only once. Sequenced input: naive CD8+ T cells from blood, with Jurkat cell RNA spiked in. Subset reported: FACS-sorted CD8+CD4-CCR7+CD45RA+ naive T cells. These receptors all stem from a human donor in good health. Some libraries in this study had Jurkat cell RNA spiked in.

Ten or more counts support this clonotype. This chain connects TRBV30 to TRBJ2-1; D tentatively reads TRBD1 or TRBD2 (6 bases each). Trimming took 2 bases from V and 8 from J, leaving 16 bases between them. The CDR3 contains 14 residues. Per germline, CDR1 GTSNPN and CDR2 SVGIG (reference sequence). This CDR3 reads CAWSYEGGWDEQFF. For the CDR3, the DNA is TGTGCCTGGAGTTACGAGGGGGGATGGGATGAGCAGTTCTTC.

There are a few counts of this clonotype. The chain carries TRBV4-3 and TRBJ2-7; D is unresolved. The CDR3 sequence is 15 residues long. Germline CDR1 is LGHNA and CDR2 is YSLEER. V lost 0 bases and J 2 bases, leaving 11 bases between the germline ends. CDR3 loop: CASSQDLGKTYEQYF. CDR3 sequence (DNA): TGCGCCAGCAGCCAAGATTTGGGGAAGACCTACGAGCAGTACTTC.

This clonotype showed up many times. The chain carries TRBV5-6 and TRBJ1-5; no definite D call. The length of the CDR3 is 13 residues. The germline gives CDR1 SGHDT, CDR2 YYEEEE. The germline V and J ends were trimmed by 1 base and 3 bases, with 5 bases remaining between them. The CDR3 DNA reads as TGTGCCAGCAGCTTGAACGTCAATCAGCCCCAGCATTTT. Amino acid sequence: CASSLNVNQPQHF.

Many counts were recorded for this clonotype. The chain has TRBV27 and TRBJ1-5; unclear D gene. The length of the CDR3 is 15 residues. CDR1 and CDR2 (germline): MNHEY, SMNVEV (reference sequence). Trimming left V 2 bases short and J 2 bases short, with 10 bases between. CDR3 nucleotides: TGTGCCAGCAGTTTAGGAGGGCCAGGCAATCAGCCCCAGCATTTT. It codes for CASSLGGPGNQPQHF.

The chain uses TRBV27 and TRBJ2-4; D not resolved. Germline loops: CDR1 MNHEY, CDR2 SMNVEV (reference sequence). V lost 6 bases and J 2 bases, leaving 2 bases between the germline ends. The CDR3 is 11 amino acids. CDR3 DNA: TGTGCCAGCAGGACCAAAAACATTCAGTACTTC. Encoded protein: CASRTKNIQYF.